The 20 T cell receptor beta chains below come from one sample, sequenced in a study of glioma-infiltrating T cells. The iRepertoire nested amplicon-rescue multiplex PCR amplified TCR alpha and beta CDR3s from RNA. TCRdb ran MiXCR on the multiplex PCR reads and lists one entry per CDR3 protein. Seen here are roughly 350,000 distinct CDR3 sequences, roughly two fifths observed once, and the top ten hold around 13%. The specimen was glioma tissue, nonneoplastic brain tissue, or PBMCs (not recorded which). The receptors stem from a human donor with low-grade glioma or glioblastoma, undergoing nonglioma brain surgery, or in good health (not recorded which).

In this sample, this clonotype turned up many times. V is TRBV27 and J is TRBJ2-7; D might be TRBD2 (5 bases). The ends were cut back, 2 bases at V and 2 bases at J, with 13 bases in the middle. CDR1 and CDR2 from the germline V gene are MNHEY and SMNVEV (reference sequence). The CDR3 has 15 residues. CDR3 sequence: CASSLRGSTTYEQYF. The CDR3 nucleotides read TGTGCCAGCAGTTTACGTGGGAGTACCACCTACGAGCAGTACTTC.

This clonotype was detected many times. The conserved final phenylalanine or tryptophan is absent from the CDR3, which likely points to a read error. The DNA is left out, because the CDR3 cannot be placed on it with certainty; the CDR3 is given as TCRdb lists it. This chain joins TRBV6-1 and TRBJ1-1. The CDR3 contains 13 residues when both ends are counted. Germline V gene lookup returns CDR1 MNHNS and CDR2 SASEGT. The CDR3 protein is CASSSVGLLFFSL.

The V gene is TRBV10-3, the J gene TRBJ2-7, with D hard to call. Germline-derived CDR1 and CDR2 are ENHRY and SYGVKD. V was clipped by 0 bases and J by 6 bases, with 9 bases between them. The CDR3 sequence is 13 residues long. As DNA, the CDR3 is TGTGCCATCAGTGAGTCGACGGGTGTCGAGCAGTACTTC. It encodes CAISESTGVEQYF.

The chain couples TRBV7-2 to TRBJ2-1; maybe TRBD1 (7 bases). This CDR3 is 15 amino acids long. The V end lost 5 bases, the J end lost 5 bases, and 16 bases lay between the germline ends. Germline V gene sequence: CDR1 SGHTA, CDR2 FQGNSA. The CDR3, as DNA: TGTGCCAGCAGCGCCCGTGCGGGACAGCACAATGAGCAGTTCTTC. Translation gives CASSARAGQHNEQFF.

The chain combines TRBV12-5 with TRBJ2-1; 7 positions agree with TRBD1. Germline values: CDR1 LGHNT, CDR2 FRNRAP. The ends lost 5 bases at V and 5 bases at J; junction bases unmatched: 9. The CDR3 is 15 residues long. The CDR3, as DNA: TGTGCTAGTGGTCCTGGCTGGACAGGAGACAATGAGCAGTTCTTC. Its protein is CASGPGWTGDNEQFF. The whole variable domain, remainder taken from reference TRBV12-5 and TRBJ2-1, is DARVTQTPRHKVTEMGQEVTMRCQPILGHNTVFWYRQTMMQGLELLAYFRNRAPLDDSGMPKDRFSAEMPDATLATLKIQPSEPRDSAVYFCASGPGWTGDNEQFFGPGTRLTVL.

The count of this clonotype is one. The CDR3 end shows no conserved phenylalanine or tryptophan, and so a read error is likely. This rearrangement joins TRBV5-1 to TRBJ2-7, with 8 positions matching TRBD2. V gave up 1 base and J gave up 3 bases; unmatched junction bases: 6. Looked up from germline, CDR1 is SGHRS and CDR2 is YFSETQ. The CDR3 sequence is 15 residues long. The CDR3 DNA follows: TGCGCCAGCAGCTTGAAAGCGGGAGCCCTCTACGAGCAGTACCTC. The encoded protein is CASSLKAGALYEQYL.

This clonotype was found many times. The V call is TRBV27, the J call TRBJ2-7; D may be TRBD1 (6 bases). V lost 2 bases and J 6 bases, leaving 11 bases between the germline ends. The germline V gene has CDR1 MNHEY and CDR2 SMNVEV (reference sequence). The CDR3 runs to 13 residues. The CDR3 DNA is TGTGCCAGCAGTTTACTACAGGGAGCCGAGCAGTACTTC. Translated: CASSLLQGAEQYF.

CDR3 sequence: CATSDWREVQETQYF. The CDR3 DNA is TGTGCCACCAGTGATTGGAGGGAAGTCCAAGAGACCCAGTACTTC. The rearrangement joins TRBV24-1 to TRBJ2-5; tentatively, D is TRBD2 (6 bases). The CDR3 spans 15 residues. Trimming took 2 bases from V and 1 from J, leaving 10 bases between them. Germline V gene data show CDR1 as KGHDR and CDR2 as SFDVKD.

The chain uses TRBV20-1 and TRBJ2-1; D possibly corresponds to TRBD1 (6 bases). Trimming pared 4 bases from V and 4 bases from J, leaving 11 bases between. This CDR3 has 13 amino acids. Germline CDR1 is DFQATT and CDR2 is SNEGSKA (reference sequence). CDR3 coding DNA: TGCAGTGCTACAACAGGGTTATACAATGAGCAGTTCTTC. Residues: CSATTGLYNEQFF.

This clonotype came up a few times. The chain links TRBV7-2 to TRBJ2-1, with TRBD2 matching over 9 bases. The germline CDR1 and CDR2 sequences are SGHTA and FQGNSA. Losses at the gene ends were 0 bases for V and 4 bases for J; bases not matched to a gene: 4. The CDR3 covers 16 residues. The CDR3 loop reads CASSLAPSGIYNEQFF. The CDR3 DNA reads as TGTGCCAGCAGCTTAGCTCCTAGCGGGATATACAATGAGCAGTTCTTC.

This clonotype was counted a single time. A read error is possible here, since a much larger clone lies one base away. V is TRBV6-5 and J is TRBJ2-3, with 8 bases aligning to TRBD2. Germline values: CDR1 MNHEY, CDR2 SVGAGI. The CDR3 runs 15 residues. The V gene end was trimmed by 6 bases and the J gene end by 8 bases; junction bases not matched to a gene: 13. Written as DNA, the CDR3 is TGTGCCAGCAGCACGAGCGGGAGAGCGTTCGGTACGCAGTATTTT. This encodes CASSTSGRAFGTQYF.

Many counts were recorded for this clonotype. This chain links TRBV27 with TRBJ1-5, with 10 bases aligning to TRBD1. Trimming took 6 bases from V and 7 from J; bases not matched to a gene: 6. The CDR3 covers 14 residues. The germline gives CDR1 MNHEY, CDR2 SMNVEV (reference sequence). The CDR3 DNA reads TGTGCCAGCAGCCGGGACAGGGGTTCGCAGCCCCAGCATTTT. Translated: CASSRDRGSQPQHF.

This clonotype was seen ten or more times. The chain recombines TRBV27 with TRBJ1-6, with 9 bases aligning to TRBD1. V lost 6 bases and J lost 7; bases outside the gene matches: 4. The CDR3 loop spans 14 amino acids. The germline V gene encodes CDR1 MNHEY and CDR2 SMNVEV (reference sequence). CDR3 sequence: CASRRTGDNSPLHF. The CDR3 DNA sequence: TGTGCCAGCAGGAGGACAGGGGACAATTCACCCCTCCACTTT.

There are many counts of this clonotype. The CDR3 DNA is TGTGCCAGCAGTTTCGCGGGACCTTATATAGAGACCCAGTACTTC. Its protein product is CASSFAGPYIETQYF. The rearrangement uses TRBV27 and TRBJ2-5; weak D call: TRBD2 (6 bases). V was trimmed by 3 bases and J by 4 bases, leaving 15 bases between them. This CDR3 has 15 residues. Germline V gene data show CDR1 as MNHEY and CDR2 as SMNVEV (reference sequence).

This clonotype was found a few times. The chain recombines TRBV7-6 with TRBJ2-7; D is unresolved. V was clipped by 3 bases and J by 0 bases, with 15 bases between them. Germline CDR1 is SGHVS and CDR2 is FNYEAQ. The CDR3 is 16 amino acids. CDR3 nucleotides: TGTGCCAGCAGCTTCCTGACTCGGCGCTACTCCTACGAGCAGTACTTC. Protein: CASSFLTRRYSYEQYF.

The CDR3 region has the DNA TGTGCCAGCCAAGGACAGACCTACGAGCAGTACTTC. This gives the protein CASQGQTYEQYF. The V and J genes are TRBV6-2 or TRBV6-3 and TRBJ2-7; D is possibly TRBD1 (6 bases). The V end was cut by 8 bases, the J end by 2 bases, with 10 bases between. In germline, CDR1 is MNHEY, CDR2 SVGEGT. This CDR3 spans 12 amino acids.

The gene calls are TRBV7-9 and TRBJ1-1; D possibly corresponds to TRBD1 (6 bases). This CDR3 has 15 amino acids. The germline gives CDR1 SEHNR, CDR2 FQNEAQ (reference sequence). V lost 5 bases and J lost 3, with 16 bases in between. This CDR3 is CASSLRGGADTEAFF. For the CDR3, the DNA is TGTGCCAGCAGCCTTCGAGGGGGGGCGGACACTGAAGCTTTCTTT.

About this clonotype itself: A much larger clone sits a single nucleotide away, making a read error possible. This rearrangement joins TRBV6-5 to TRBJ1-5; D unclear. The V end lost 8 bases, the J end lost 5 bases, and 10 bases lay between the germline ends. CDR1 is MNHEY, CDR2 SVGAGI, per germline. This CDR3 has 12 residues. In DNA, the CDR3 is TGTGCCAGCGGAAAGGTAGATCAGCCCCAGCATTTT. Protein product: CASGKVDQPQHF.

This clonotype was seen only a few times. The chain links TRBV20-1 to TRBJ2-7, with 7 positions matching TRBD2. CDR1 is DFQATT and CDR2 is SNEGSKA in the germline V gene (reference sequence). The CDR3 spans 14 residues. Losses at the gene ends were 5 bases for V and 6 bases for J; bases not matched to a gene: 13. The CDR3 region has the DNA TGCAGTGCTGGCACACTGAGAGGGACTACCGAGCAGTACTTC. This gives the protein CSAGTLRGTTEQYF.

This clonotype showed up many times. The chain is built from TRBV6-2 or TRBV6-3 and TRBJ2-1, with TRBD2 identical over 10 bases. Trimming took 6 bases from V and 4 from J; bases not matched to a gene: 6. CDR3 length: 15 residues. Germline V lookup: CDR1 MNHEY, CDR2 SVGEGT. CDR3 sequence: CASSWTSGDYNEQFF. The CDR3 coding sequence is TGTGCCAGCAGCTGGACTAGCGGAGATTACAATGAGCAGTTCTTC.